Presented here are 28 T cell receptor beta chains from one specimen sequenced in a study of blood T cell repertoires in COVID-19. Sequenced by immunoSEQ multiplex PCR; TCRdb stores in-frame clones only, minus some. Altogether about 200,000 clones are present, 83% being singletons, with the ten largest covering 4.8%. Sequencing was carried out using PBMCs or T cells enriched from blood (not recorded which). The receptors were sampled from a woman aged 45-59 years who had been exposed to COVID-19.

With respect to this clone: A junction boundary mismatches the germline segment, possibly from a read error. The chain employs TRBV7-9 and TRBJ2-7, with D perhaps matching TRBD2 (7 bases). The CDR3 has 12 amino acids. Germline CDR1 SEHNR, CDR2 FQNEAQ (reference sequence). CDR3 residues: CASSLGGGALDF. CDR3 DNA sequence: TGTGCCAGCAGCTTAGGCGGGGGCGCTTTGGACTTC.

The chain has TRBV4-2 and TRBJ2-5; 9 bases align to TRBD1. V dropped 4 bases and J dropped 1; count of bases not matched to a gene: 4. Germline V gives CDR1 LGHNA, CDR2 YNFKEQ. The CDR3 is made up of 15 amino acids. CDR3 sequence (DNA): TGTGCCAGCAGCCCGGGACAGGGCCGCCAAGAGACCCAGTACTTC. It is translated as CASSPGQGRQETQYF.

This clone was observed a handful of times. The V call is TRBV11-2, the J call TRBJ1-1; TRBD1 is a possible D gene (6 bases). With 2 bases removed from V and 5 bases from J, the gap between germline ends came to 21 bases. Germline V gene data show CDR1 as SGHAT and CDR2 as FQNNGV. The CDR3 consists of 17 residues. CDR3 residues: CASSLRVGQGMRTEAFF. The CDR3 DNA is TGTGCCAGCAGCTTAAGGGTGGGGCAGGGGATGAGGACTGAAGCTTTCTTT.

J is TRBJ2-1 and V is TRBV29-1; 8 nucleotides agree with TRBD2. The junction had 7 bases not matched to a gene; V was cut back by 7 bases and J by 2 bases. There are 14 residues in the CDR3. CDR1 and CDR2 (germline): SQVTM, ANQGSEA. CDR3 amino acids: CSGVAGRAYNEQFF. DNA of the CDR3: TGCAGCGGGGTAGCGGGACGGGCCTACAATGAGCAGTTCTTC.

The gene calls are TRBV5-6 and TRBJ2-2, with a tentative D call TRBD1 (5 bases). The CDR3 runs 16 residues. The V gene lost 1 base and the J gene lost 4 bases, with 14 bases spanning the gap. The germline V gene encodes CDR1 SGHDT and CDR2 YYEEEE. The CDR3 is CASSLPGHALTGELFF. In DNA form, the CDR3 reads TGTGCCAGCAGCTTGCCTGGACACGCACTCACCGGGGAGCTGTTTTTT.

The V call is TRBV29-1, the J call TRBJ1-5; 12 nucleotides align to TRBD1. Germline CDR1 SQVTM, CDR2 ANQGSEA. The CDR3 has 14 residues. V was clipped by 4 bases and J by 4 bases; unmatched bases: 2. The CDR3 sequence is CSVGDRGRNQPQHF. The CDR3 nucleotides are TGCAGCGTTGGGGACAGGGGGCGGAATCAGCCCCAGCATTTT.

As regards this clone: One end of the junction fails to match germline, which may point to a read error. This chain joins TRBV5-3 and TRBJ2-7; TRBD2 is a possible D gene (7 bases). TRBV5-3 is known as an ORF, though its function is uncertain. The CDR3 covers 13 residues. Written as DNA, the CDR3 is TGTGCCACCCCTAGGGCGGGGGCGCCTACGGGGGTCTTC. Residues: CATPRAGAPTGVF.

The CDR3 DNA reads as TGTGCCAGCAGCTTGGCGGGCAGGGCAGGAAACACCATATATTTT. Translated, it gives CASSLAGRAGNTIYF. The rearrangement links TRBV5-4 to TRBJ1-3, with D perhaps TRBD1 (5 bases). The germline CDR1 and CDR2 sequences are SGHNT and YYREEE (reference sequence). This CDR3 region has 15 residues. Trimming took 0 bases from V and 4 from J, leaving 11 bases between them.

The rearrangement joins TRBV15 to TRBJ2-7; 11 bases map to TRBD1. Germline V CDR1 and CDR2: LNHNV, YYDKDF (reference sequence). The J segment lost 7 bases and the V segment lost 2 bases, leaving 10 bases of the junction unmatched. This CDR3 is 16 amino acids long. The CDR3 here is CATSRTSWTGGGEQYF. The DNA for the CDR3 is TGTGCCACCAGCAGAACGTCGTGGACAGGGGGCGGGGAGCAGTACTTC.

The chain recombines TRBV28 with TRBJ1-6; weak D call: TRBD1 (6 bases). The germline gives CDR1 MDHEN, CDR2 SYDVKM. The CDR3 has 14 amino acids. Trimming removed 7 bases from V and 7 bases from J, with 14 bases in between. In nucleotides, the CDR3 is TGTGCCAGCACCCTAACAGGGTTGAATTCACCCCTCCACTTT. Its translation: CASTLTGLNSPLHF.

V gene TRBV4-1 combines with J gene TRBJ2-1; possibly TRBD1 for D (5 bases). This CDR3 region has 18 residues. In germline, CDR1 is MGHRA, CDR2 YSYEKL. V lost 0 bases, J lost 0 bases, and 15 bases lay in between. The CDR3 DNA sequence: TGCGCCAGCAGCCAAGACCCACAGGCCTCAAGCTCCTACAATGAGCAGTTCTTC. Protein product: CASSQDPQASSSYNEQFF.

The chain recombines TRBV7-2 with TRBJ2-2; tentatively, D is TRBD2 (5 bases). The CDR3 totals 17 residues. V gave up 4 bases and J gave up 0 bases, with 15 bases separating them. The germline gives CDR1 SGHTA, CDR2 FQGNSA. CDR3 residues: CASSSHGGGANTGELFF. The CDR3 DNA follows: TGTGCCAGCAGCTCTCACGGAGGAGGCGCGAACACCGGGGAGCTGTTTTTT.

The J gene is TRBJ2-5, the V gene TRBV29-1, with 10 bases that match TRBD1. The CDR3 contains 13 residues. V lost 7 bases to trimming and J lost 5 bases; unmatched junction nucleotides: 7. Germline V gives CDR1 SQVTM, CDR2 ANQGSEA. CDR3 in DNA: TGCAGCGCTCGGACAGGGGGTGGGGAGACCCAGTACTTC. It specifies CSARTGGGETQYF.

The genes are TRBV23-1 and TRBJ1-2, with 7 bases lining up with TRBD1. TRBV23-1 is an ORF; its function is uncertain. The CDR3 is made up of 13 amino acids. The J segment lost 8 bases and the V segment lost 7 bases, leaving 10 bases of the junction unmatched. CDR3 DNA: TGCGCCAGCACCCCTAGGGGGCAAGGGGGCTACACCTTC. It translates to CASTPRGQGGYTF.

This clone was observed a few times. The chain joins TRBV19 to TRBJ1-2; possible D gene TRBD1, 6 bases. The length of the CDR3 is 13 residues. Trimming pared 5 bases from V and 8 bases from J, leaving 15 bases between. CDR1 is LNHDA and CDR2 is SQIVND in the germline V gene (reference sequence). The CDR3 loop reads CASSFNDRSGYTF. CDR3 nucleotide sequence: TGTGCCAGTAGTTTTAACGACAGGTCCGGCTACACCTTC.

The chain couples TRBV11-2 to TRBJ1-4; D perhaps matches TRBD1 (5 bases). V lost 6 bases to trimming and J lost 5 bases, with 10 bases between them. Germline CDR1 and CDR2: SGHAT and FQNNGV. This CDR3 contains 13 residues. The CDR3 spells CASSRGLNEKLFF. CDR3 nucleotide sequence: TGTGCCAGCAGTAGGGGCCTAAATGAAAAACTGTTTTTT.

V usage is TRBV5-4 and J usage is TRBJ2-1; the match to TRBD2 covers 10 bases. The CDR3 runs to 15 residues. V was pared by 3 bases and J by 5 bases, with 5 bases of the junction left unmatched. Per germline, CDR1 SGHNT and CDR2 YYREEE (reference sequence). CDR3 DNA sequence: TGTGCCAGCAGCTCCACTAGCGGGGCTGACAATGAGCAGTTCTTC. It yields the protein CASSSTSGADNEQFF.

The genes are TRBV6-5 and TRBJ1-1; no clear D gene. The length of the CDR3 is 14 residues. V was trimmed by 7 bases and J by 9 bases, leaving 21 bases between them. Germline V lookup: CDR1 MNHEY, CDR2 SVGAGI. The CDR3 nucleotides are TGTGCCAGCAACCCCTGGAACCGCCTAGCCCAAGCTTTCTTT. Amino acid sequence: CASNPWNRLAQAFF.

The V gene is TRBV2, the J gene TRBJ1-6; 9 bases map to TRBD1. CDR1 is SNHLY and CDR2 is FYNNEI in the germline V gene. Unmatched junction bases numbered 8, after V lost 6 bases and J lost 8 bases. This CDR3 is 15 amino acids long. The CDR3 coding sequence is TGTGCCAGCAGGCCCCGGGACAGGGTAGATTCACCCCTCCACTTT. It codes for CASRPRDRVDSPLHF. The full variable domain, in which reference TRBV2 and TRBJ1-6 provide the parts outside the CDR3, is EPEVTQTPSHQVTQMGQEVILRCVPISNHLYFYWYRQILGQKVEFLVSFYNNEISEKSEIFDDQFSVERPDGSNFTLKIRSTKLEDSAMYFCASRPRDRVDSPLHFGNGTRLTVT.

The chain has TRBV29-1 and TRBJ1-2; D might be TRBD1 (5 bases). The germline V and J ends were trimmed by 5 bases and 6 bases, with 16 bases remaining between them. CDR1 and CDR2 (germline): SQVTM, ANQGSEA. The CDR3 contains 13 residues. The chain's CDR3 is CSVKVWGRDGYTF. CDR3 sequence (DNA): TGCAGCGTTAAGGTGTGGGGCAGGGATGGCTACACCTTC.

Of note for this clone: Mismatch with germline at one junction end may stem from a read error. V gene TRBV7-2 combines with J gene TRBJ2-1, with TRBD2 as a possible D gene (6 bases). The CDR3 has 15 residues. Germline V CDR1 and CDR2: SGHTA, FQGNSA. In DNA form, the CDR3 reads TGTGCCAGCACCTTAAATGGTGGGGGGTGGGATGAGCAGTTCTTC. This gives the protein CASTLNGGGWDEQFF.

The rearrangement joins TRBV27 to TRBJ1-1; 7 bases are shared with TRBD1. This CDR3 comprises 14 residues. Germline CDR1 is MNHEY and CDR2 is SMNVEV (reference sequence). V shed 7 bases, J shed 3 bases, and the junction held 8 bases outside the gene matches. CDR3 sequence (DNA): TGTGCCAGCATCCAGACAGGGATGGACACTGAAGCTTTCTTT. Translating gives CASIQTGMDTEAFF.

The chain couples TRBV24-1 to TRBJ2-2, with a weak D call TRBD2 (5 bases). V was trimmed by 3 bases and J by 0 bases, leaving 7 bases between them. Germline V gene sequence: CDR1 KGHDR, CDR2 SFDVKD. The CDR3 loop spans 15 amino acids. CDR3 DNA sequence: TGTGCCACCAGTGATACGGGATCGAACACCGGGGAGCTGTTTTTT. Protein: CATSDTGSNTGELFF.

The chain has TRBV5-1 and TRBJ1-1; tentative D call: TRBD1 (6 bases). The CDR3 runs to 14 residues. The ends were cut back, 3 bases at V and 4 bases at J, with 13 bases in the middle. Germline CDR1 is SGHRS and CDR2 is YFSETQ. CDR3 region: CASSSHRESTEAFF. The CDR3 DNA sequence: TGCGCCAGCAGCTCTCACAGGGAGAGCACTGAAGCTTTCTTT.

This CDR3 is CASSLSTGFDEQFF. CDR3 in DNA: TGTGCCAGCAGTTTATCGACAGGGTTCGATGAGCAGTTCTTC. J is TRBJ2-1 and V is TRBV27; TRBD1 matches 7 bases. The germline gives CDR1 MNHEY, CDR2 SMNVEV (reference sequence). This CDR3 is 14 amino acids long. The ends lost 0 bases at V and 8 bases at J; junction bases unmatched: 4.

The CDR3 spells CATSQGRDSPLHF. CDR3 nucleotides: TGTGCCACCTCCCAGGGAAGAGATTCACCCCTCCACTTT. The chain couples TRBV18 to TRBJ1-6, with TRBD1 as a possible D gene (5 bases). There are 13 residues in the CDR3. CDR1 is KGHSH, CDR2 LQKENI, per germline. V gave up 10 bases and J gave up 8 bases, with 15 bases separating them.

The rearrangement uses TRBV7-2 and TRBJ2-1; TRBD2 is a possible D gene (6 bases). The CDR3 covers 12 residues. Germline CDR1 reads SGHTA; CDR2 reads FQGNSA. Deletions cut 5 bases from V and 11 bases from J, with 13 bases between. The CDR3 region is CASSALAKQQFF. The DNA for the CDR3 is TGTGCCAGCAGCGCGCTAGCGAAGCAGCAGTTCTTC.

The chain carries TRBV7-8 and TRBJ1-6; 9 bases map to TRBD1. The CDR3 extends over 15 amino acids. Trimming removed 6 bases from V and 4 bases from J; junction bases left unmatched: 4. CDR1 SGHVS and CDR2 FQNEAQ come from the germline V gene. As DNA, the CDR3 is TGTGCCAGCAGGGTGACAGGGGGGTATAATTCACCCCTCCACTTT. Encoded protein: CASRVTGGYNSPLHF.